Included here is one TCR beta chain sequence, with context. This entry belongs to a study of blood T cell repertoires in COVID-19. Some clones are missing from TCRdb's copy, which holds only in-frame ones; the method was immunoSEQ multiplex PCR. The sample yields 450,000 to 600,000 clones, around 90% seen once. From germline, CDR1 is LNHDA and CDR2 SQIVND (reference sequence). The length of the CDR3 is 13 residues. Germline trimming cut 5 bases from V and 6 bases from J; bases unmatched to any gene: 2. This clonotype was obtained from a young woman who had recovered from COVID-19. The chain employs TRBV19 and TRBJ2-1; TRBD1 aligns across 9 bases. The specimen was PBMCs or T cells enriched from blood (not recorded which). The DNA of the CDR3 is TGTGCCAGTAGTCGGGACAGGGCCAATGAGCAGTTCTTC. Translating gives CASSRDRANEQFF.